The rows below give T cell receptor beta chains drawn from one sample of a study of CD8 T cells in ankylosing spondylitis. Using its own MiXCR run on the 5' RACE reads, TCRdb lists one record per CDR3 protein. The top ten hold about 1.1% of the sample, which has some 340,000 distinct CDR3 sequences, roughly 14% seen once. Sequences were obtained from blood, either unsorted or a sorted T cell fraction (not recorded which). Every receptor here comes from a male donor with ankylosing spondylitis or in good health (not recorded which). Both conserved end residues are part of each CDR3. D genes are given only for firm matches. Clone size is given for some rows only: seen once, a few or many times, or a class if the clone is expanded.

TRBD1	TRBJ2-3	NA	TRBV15	TGTGCCACCAGCAGGGACAAAACAGGGGTGAGCACAGATACGCAGTATTTT	CATSRDKTGVSTDTQYF
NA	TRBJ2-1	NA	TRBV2	TGTGCCAGCAGTGAAGAACTAGCATACAATGAGCAGTTCTTC	CASSEELAYNEQFF
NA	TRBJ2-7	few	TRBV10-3	TGTGCCATCAGGCTGGGGGGCGGCCAGACCTACGAGCAGTACTTC	CAIRLGGGQTYEQYF
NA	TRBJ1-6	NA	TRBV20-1	TGCAGTGCTAGAGAGAGGGACATTTTTAATTCACCCCTCCACTTT	CSARERDIFNSPLHF
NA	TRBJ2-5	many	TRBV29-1	TGCAGCGCCGGATCCGGAGGGTCAGCAGAGACCCAGTACTTC	CSAGSGGSAETQYF
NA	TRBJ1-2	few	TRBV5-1	TGCGCCAGCAGCTCGACAGACGGCGCTAACTATGGCTACACCTTC	CASSSTDGANYGYTF
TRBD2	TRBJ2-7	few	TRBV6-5	TGTGCCAGCAGTTATATGACTAGCGGGTTCTCCTACGAGCAGTACTTC	CASSYMTSGFSYEQYF
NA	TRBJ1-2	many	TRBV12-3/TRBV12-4	TGTGCCAGCAGAAAGGTCGTGGATGGCTACACCTTC	CASRKVVDGYTF
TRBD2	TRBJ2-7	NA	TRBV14	TGTGCCAGCGCTAGCGGGAGGAGGGACGAGCAGTACTTC	CASASGRRDEQYF
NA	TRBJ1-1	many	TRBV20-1	TGCAGTGCGTTCGCCGCATTTGAAGCTTTCTTT	CSAFAAFEAFF
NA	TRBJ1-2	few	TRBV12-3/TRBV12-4	TGTGCCAGCAGTTTAGTGCCGGAGAGGAACTATGGCTACACCTTC	CASSLVPERNYGYTF
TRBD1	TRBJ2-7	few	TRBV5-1	TGCGCCAGCAGCTGGGCCGGGACAGGGCCCTACGAGCAGTACTTC	CASSWAGTGPYEQYF
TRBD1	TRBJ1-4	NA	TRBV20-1	TGCAGTGCTAGAGGGACAGGCTATGAAAAACTGTTTTTT	CSARGTGYEKLFF
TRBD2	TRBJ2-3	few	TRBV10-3	TGTGCCTTCGCTAGCGGGTCTTCAGATACGCAGTATTTT	CAFASGSSDTQYF
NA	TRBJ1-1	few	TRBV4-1	TGCGCCAGCAGCCAAGCCCTACTCAGCACTGAAGCTTTCTTT	CASSQALLSTEAFF
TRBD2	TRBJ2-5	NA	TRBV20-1	TGCAGTCGGCGGCTAGCGGGGGAGGAGACCCAGTACTTC	CSRRLAGEETQYF
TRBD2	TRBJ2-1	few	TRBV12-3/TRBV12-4	TGTGCCAGCAGTCCCGGGGGGGGGTTCAATGAGCAGTTCTTC	CASSPGGGFNEQFF
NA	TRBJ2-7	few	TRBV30	TGTGCCTGGAGTGTACGCGGAGGAATAAGCTCCTACGAGCAGTACTTC	CAWSVRGGISSYEQYF
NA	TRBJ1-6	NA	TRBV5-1	TGCGCCAGCAAGGGAACCGGACAGAATTCACCCCTCCACTTT	CASKGTGQNSPLHF
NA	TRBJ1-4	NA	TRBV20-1	TGCAGTGCCCACCGAGGTGATGAAAAACTGTTTTTT	CSAHRGDEKLFF
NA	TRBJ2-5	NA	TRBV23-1	TGCGCCACTTCAGGGGACGGGGAGACCCAGTACTTC	CATSGDGETQYF
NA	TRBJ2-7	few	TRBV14	TGTGCCAGCAGCCAATATCAGGGAAACGAGCAGTACTTC	CASSQYQGNEQYF
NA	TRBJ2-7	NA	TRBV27	TGTGCCAGCAGTTTGGCAGGGAACGACGCATCGTACGAGCAGTACTTC	CASSLAGNDASYEQYF
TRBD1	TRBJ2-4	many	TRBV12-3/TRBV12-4	TGTGCCAGCAGCCCTGGGGGACAGGGAGAAAACATTCAGTACTTC	CASSPGGQGENIQYF
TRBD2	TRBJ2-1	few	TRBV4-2	TGTGCCAGCAGCCCCCACGGAGCGGGGACCTACAATGAGCAGTTCTTC	CASSPHGAGTYNEQFF
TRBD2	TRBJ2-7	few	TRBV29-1	TGCAGCGTTGTGTCTAGCGGGAGGGACTACGAGCAGTACTTC	CSVVSSGRDYEQYF
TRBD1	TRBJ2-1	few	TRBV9	TGTGCCAGCAGCGTATTGTCAGGGGGCTTATACAATGAGCAGTTCTTC	CASSVLSGGLYNEQFF
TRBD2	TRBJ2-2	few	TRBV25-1	TGTGCCAGCAGTGAATATAGGGCGGGGGATTTTAACACCGGGGAGCTGTTTTTT	CASSEYRAGDFNTGELFF
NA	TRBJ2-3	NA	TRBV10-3	TGTGCCATCAGTGGCCAGGGGAACCCAGATACGCAGTATTTT	CAISGQGNPDTQYF
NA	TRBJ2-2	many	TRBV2	TGTGCCAGCAGAGACCGGGATACGAACACCGGGGAGCTGTTTTTT	CASRDRDTNTGELFF
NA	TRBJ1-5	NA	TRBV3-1	TGTGCCAGCAGCCAAGGGGGGCCCCAGCATTTT	CASSQGGPQHF
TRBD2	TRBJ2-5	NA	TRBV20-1	TGCAGTGCTGGGACTAGCGGTTCGCAAGAGACCCAGTACTTC	CSAGTSGSQETQYF
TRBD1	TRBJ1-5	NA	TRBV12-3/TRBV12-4	TGTGCCAGCAGTAGCCTGGGACAGGGAAGTCAGCCCCAGCATTTT	CASSSLGQGSQPQHF
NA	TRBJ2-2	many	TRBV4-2	TGTGCCAGCAGCCAAGTAGGGCAGTCGAACACCGGGGAGCTGTTTTTT	CASSQVGQSNTGELFF
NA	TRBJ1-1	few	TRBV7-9	TGTGCCAGCAGCCTACTAATAGGGGGAAAGCGGGGTGACGCTTTCTTT	CASSLLIGGKRGDAFF
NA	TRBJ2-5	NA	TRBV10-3	TGTGCCATCAGCCTCTCGGGTGGTAGAGAGACCCAGTACTTC	CAISLSGGRETQYF
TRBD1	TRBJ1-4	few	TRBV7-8	TGTGCCAGCAGCCAGCCTTCGACAGGGGGAGATGAAAAACTGTTTTTT	CASSQPSTGGDEKLFF
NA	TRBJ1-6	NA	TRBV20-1	TGCAGTGCTCGGGGTTCTAGTAATTCACCCCTCCACTTT	CSARGSSNSPLHF
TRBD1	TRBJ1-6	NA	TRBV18	TGTGCCAGCTCAACGTCCGGGACAGGGGTTTCACCCCTCCACTTT	CASSTSGTGVSPLHF
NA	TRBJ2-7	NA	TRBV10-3	TGTGCCATCGCGGACAGGGAGGGTGGCGAGCAGTACTTC	CAIADREGGEQYF